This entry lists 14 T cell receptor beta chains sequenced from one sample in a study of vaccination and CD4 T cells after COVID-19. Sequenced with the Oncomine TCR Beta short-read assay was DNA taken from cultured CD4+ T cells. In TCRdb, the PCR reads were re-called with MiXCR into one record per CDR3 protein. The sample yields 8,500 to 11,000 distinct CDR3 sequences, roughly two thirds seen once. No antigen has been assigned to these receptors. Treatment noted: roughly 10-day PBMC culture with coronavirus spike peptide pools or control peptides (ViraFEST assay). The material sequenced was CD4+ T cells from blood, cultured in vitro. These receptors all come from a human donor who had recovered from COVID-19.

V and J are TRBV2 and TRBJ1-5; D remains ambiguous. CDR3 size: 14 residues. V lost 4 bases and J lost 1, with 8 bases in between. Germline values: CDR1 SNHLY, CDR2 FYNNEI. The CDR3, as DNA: TGTGCCAGCAGTGGGCAGTTAAGCAATCAGCCCCAGCATTTT. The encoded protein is CASSGQLSNQPQHF.

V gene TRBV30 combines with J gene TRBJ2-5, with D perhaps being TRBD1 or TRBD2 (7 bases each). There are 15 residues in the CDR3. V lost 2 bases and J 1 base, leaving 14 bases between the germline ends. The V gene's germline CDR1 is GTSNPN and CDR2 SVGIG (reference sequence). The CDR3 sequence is CAWSRGGGGQETQYF. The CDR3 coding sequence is TGTGCCTGGAGTCGAGGGGGCGGGGGCCAAGAGACCCAGTACTTC. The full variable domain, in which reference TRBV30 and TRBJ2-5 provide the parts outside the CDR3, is SQTIHQWPATLVQPVGSPLSLECTVEGTSNPNLYWYRQAAGRGLQLLFYSVGIGQISSEVPQNLSASRPQDRQFILSSKKLLLSDSGFYLCAWSRGGGGQETQYFGPGTRLLVL.

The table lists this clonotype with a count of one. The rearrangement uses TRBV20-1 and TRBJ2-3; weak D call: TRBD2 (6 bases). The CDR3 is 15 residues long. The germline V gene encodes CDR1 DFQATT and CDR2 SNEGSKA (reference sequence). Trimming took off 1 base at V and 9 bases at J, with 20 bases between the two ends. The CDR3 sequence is CSARALGAAGGTQYF. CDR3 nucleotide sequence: TGCAGTGCTAGAGCCCTAGGTGCAGCGGGCGGGACGCAGTATTTT.

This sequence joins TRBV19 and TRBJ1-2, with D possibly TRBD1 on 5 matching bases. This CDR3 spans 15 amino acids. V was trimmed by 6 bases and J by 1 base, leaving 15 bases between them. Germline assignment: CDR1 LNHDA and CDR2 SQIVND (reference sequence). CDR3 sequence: CASRNSGRRNYGYTF. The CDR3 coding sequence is TGTGCCAGTAGAAACTCAGGGCGGCGTAACTATGGCTACACCTTC.

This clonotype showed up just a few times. The CDR3 nucleotides read TGTGCCAGCAGCTTAAGGATCTCCGGGACGGCTGAAGCTTTCTTT. Encoded protein: CASSLRISGTAEAFF. The chain links TRBV7-2 to TRBJ1-1, with a possible D match to TRBD1 (5 bases). Germline V gene sequence: CDR1 SGHTA, CDR2 FQGNSA. The CDR3 extends over 15 amino acids. V gave up 2 bases and J gave up 6 bases, with 16 bases separating them.

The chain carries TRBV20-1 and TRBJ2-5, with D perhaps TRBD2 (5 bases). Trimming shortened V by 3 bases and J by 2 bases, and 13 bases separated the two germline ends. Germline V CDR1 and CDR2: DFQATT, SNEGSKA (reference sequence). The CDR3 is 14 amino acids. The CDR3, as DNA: TGCAGTGCTAGTACTAGTTTACTACAAGAGACCCAGTACTTC. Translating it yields CSASTSLLQETQYF.

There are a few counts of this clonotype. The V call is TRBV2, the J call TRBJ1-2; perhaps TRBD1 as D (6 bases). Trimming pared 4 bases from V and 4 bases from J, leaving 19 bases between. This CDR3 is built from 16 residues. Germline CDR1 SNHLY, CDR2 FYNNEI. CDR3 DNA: TGTGCCAGCAGTGTGGGGGGCAAAGGGGGTGGCTATGGCTACACCTTC. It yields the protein CASSVGGKGGGYGYTF.

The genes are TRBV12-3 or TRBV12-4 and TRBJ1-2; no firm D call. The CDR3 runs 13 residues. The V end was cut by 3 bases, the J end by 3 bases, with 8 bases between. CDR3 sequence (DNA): TGTGCCAGCAGTTTTCTCAGAGACTATGGCTACACCTTC. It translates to CASSFLRDYGYTF.

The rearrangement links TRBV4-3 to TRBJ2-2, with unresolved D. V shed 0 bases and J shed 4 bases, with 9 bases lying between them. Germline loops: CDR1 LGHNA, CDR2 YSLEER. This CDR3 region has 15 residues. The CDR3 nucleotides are TGCGCCAGCAGCCAAGAAAACTGGGGCACCGGGGAGCTGTTTTTT. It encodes CASSQENWGTGELFF.

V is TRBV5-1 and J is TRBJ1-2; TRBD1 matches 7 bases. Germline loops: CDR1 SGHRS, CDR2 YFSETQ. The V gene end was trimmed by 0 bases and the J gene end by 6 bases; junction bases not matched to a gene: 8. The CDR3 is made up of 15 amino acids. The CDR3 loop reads CASSLETGSWDGYTF. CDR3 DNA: TGCGCCAGCAGCTTGGAGACAGGGTCGTGGGATGGCTACACCTTC.

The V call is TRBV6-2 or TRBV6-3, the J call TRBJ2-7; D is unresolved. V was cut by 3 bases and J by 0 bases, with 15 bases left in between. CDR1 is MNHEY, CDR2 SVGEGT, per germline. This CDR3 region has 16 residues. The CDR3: CASSYRVSPISYEQYF. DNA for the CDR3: TGTGCCAGCAGTTATCGGGTCTCCCCCATCTCCTACGAGCAGTACTTC.

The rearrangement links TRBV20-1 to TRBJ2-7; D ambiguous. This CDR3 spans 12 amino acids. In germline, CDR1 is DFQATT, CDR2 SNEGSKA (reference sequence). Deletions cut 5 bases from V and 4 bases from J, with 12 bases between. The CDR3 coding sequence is TGCAGTGCTGCCCCCGAACCTTACGAGCAGTACTTC. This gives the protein CSAAPEPYEQYF.

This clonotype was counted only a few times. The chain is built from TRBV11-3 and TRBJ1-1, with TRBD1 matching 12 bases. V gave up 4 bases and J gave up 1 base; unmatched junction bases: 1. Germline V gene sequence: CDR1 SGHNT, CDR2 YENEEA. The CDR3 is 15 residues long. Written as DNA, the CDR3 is TGTGCCAGCAGCTGGGGACAGGGGGCGAACACTGAAGCTTTCTTT. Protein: CASSWGQGANTEAFF.

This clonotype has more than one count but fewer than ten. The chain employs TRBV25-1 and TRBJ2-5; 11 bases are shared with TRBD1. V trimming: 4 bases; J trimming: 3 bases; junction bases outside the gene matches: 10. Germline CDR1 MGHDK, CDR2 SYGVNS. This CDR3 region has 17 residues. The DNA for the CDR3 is TGTGCCAGCAGTGTGGACAGGGGGCGCGAAGTTAAAGAGACCCAGTACTTC. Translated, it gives CASSVDRGREVKETQYF.